The next 27 T cell receptor beta chains were all read from a single sample in a study of STAT5B mutations in CD4+ large granular lymphocyte leukemia. Clones were read by immunoSEQ multiplex PCR, and TCRdb kept only the in-frame ones, dropping some. The sample lists 30,000 to 40,000 clones; 70% to 90% were seen once. The sample taken for sequencing was CD4+ T cells from blood buffy coats. Receptors were obtained from a human donor in good health.

A single count supports this clone. In DNA form, the CDR3 reads TGTGCCTGGAGTTGGAGGGTGGGATCCTACGAGCAGTACTTC. Translation gives CAWSWRVGSYEQYF. The chain uses TRBV30 and TRBJ2-7; weak D call: TRBD2 (6 bases). CDR1 and CDR2 (germline): GTSNPN, SVGIG (reference sequence). Between the trimmed V and J ends, which lost 2 bases and 1 base, there was a span of 12 bases. CDR3 size: 14 residues.

The J gene is TRBJ1-1, the V gene TRBV10-2; D unclear. This CDR3 has 13 residues. Trimming removed 2 bases at V and 2 bases at J, with 6 bases between. CDR1 WSHSY and CDR2 SAAADI come from the germline V gene. The CDR3 region has the DNA TGCGCCAGCAGTGAGCGAGCCAACACTGAAGCTTTCTTT. Protein product: CASSERANTEAFF.

The CDR3 region has the DNA TGTGCCAGAAGCTTGGGCAGGGTAGCCTATGGCTACACCTTC. Amino acid sequence: CARSLGRVAYGYTF. The chain recombines TRBV5-3 with TRBJ1-2, with a tentative D call TRBD1 (5 bases). TRBV5-3 is an ORF, with its function uncertain. CDR3 length equals 14 residues. Trimming pared 0 bases from V and 4 bases from J, leaving 10 bases between.

The chain joins TRBV7-2 to TRBJ2-5; no firm D call. This CDR3 comprises 13 residues. The V end was cut by 1 base, the J end by 7 bases, with 10 bases between. Germline-derived CDR1 and CDR2 are SGHTA and FQGNSA. CDR3 sequence reads: CASSLVSRRTQYF. The CDR3 region has the DNA TGTGCCAGCAGCTTAGTCAGTCGCCGGACCCAGTACTTC.

A note on this clone: The germline gene is not matched at one end of the junction; a read error may be the cause. V is TRBV7-9 and J is TRBJ1-1; 11 positions match TRBD1. The CDR3 is made up of 13 amino acids. The germline V gene has CDR1 SEHNR and CDR2 FQNEAQ (reference sequence). This CDR3 is CASSLRRDRGVVF. The CDR3 coding sequence is TGTGCCAGCAGCTTACGCAGGGACAGGGGGGTGGTTTTT.

V and J are TRBV19 and TRBJ2-2, with D perhaps TRBD1 (7 bases). The CDR3 is made up of 14 amino acids. The V end lost 8 bases, the J end lost 2 bases, and 12 bases lay between the germline ends. Per germline, CDR1 LNHDA and CDR2 SQIVND (reference sequence). The CDR3 bases are TGTGCCAGTGTCCAGGGGGGAAACACCGGGGAGCTGTTTTTT. It encodes CASVQGGNTGELFF. Combining the CDR3 with reference TRBV19 and TRBJ2-2 gives the whole variable domain DGGITQSPKYLFRKEGQNVTLSCEQNLNHDAMYWYRQDPGQGLRLIYYSQIVNDFQKGDIAEGYSVSREKKESFPLTVTSAQKNPTAFYLCASVQGGNTGELFFGEGSRLTVL.

The V and J genes are TRBV5-1 and TRBJ2-1, with 7 bases matching TRBD1. The CDR3 is 15 amino acids. The germline CDR1 and CDR2 sequences are SGHRS and YFSETQ. The trim removed 0 bases at V and 7 bases at J, leaving 7 bases unmatched. The CDR3 loop is CASSLARDRANEQFF. CDR3 DNA sequence: TGCGCCAGCAGCTTGGCCCGGGACAGAGCAAATGAGCAGTTCTTC.

V is TRBV29-1 and J is TRBJ1-2; possibly TRBD1 for D (5 bases). Germline V gene data show CDR1 as SQVTM and CDR2 as ANQGSEA. This CDR3 region has 11 residues. Trimming took off 4 bases at V and 10 bases at J, with 13 bases between the two ends. The CDR3 sequence is CSVAQGGDYTF. The CDR3 region has the DNA TGCAGCGTTGCTCAGGGAGGGGACTACACCTTC.

This rearrangement joins TRBV11-2 to TRBJ2-1; 9 positions agree with TRBD2. This CDR3 spans 15 amino acids. V shed 4 bases, J shed 9 bases, and the junction held 10 bases outside the gene matches. Germline V gene lookup returns CDR1 SGHAT and CDR2 FQNNGV. CDR3 sequence reads: CASSSAGLAPSEQFF. The CDR3 coding sequence is TGTGCCAGCAGCTCAGCGGGACTAGCCCCGAGTGAGCAGTTCTTC.

The rearrangement links TRBV29-1 to TRBJ2-7; TRBD2 aligns across 10 bases. CDR1 is SQVTM and CDR2 is ANQGSEA in the germline V gene. After removal of 4 bases from V and 3 bases from J, the junction contained 3 bases not matched to a gene. This CDR3 region has 13 residues. The CDR3 DNA follows: TGCAGCGTTGCCGCTAGCGGGAGCTACGAGCAGTACTTC. Translation: CSVAASGSYEQYF.

The chain has TRBV9 and TRBJ2-3, with TRBD2 as a possible D gene (5 bases). The germline V gene encodes CDR1 SGDLS and CDR2 YYNGEE. V was shortened by 4 bases and J by 1 base, with 16 bases between the two germline ends. The CDR3 length is 16 residues. CDR3 in amino acids: CASSHNPSGRTDTQYF. The CDR3 DNA sequence: TGTGCCAGCAGCCACAATCCCAGCGGCCGCACAGATACGCAGTATTTT.

J is TRBJ1-5 and V is TRBV19, with 7 positions matching TRBD1. Losses at the gene ends were 4 bases for V and 1 base for J; bases not matched to a gene: 7. The CDR3 length is 16 residues. The germline gives CDR1 LNHDA, CDR2 SQIVND (reference sequence). The CDR3 loop reads CASSTPGQLSNQPQHF. The CDR3 DNA is TGTGCCAGTAGTACCCCGGGACAGTTGAGCAATCAGCCCCAGCATTTT.

This sequence joins TRBV7-9 and TRBJ2-1, with TRBD2 matching 13 bases. This CDR3 region has 15 residues. J lost 5 bases, V lost 5 bases, and 3 bases had no gene match. Germline values: CDR1 SEHNR, CDR2 FQNEAQ (reference sequence). The CDR3 here is CASSRLAGGNNEQFF. The CDR3 DNA follows: TGTGCCAGCAGCCGACTAGCGGGAGGAAACAATGAGCAGTTCTTC.

A few counts support this clone. The chain has TRBV6-6 and TRBJ1-2; 7 bases agree with TRBD1. This CDR3 has 13 amino acids. The V and J ends lost 6 bases and 6 bases, in that order; junction bases with no gene match: 7. Germline V gene sequence: CDR1 MNHNY, CDR2 SVGAGI (reference sequence). CDR3 DNA sequence: TGTGCCAGCAGACAGGGGCTCTTTGATGGCTACACCTTC. This encodes CASRQGLFDGYTF.

V gene TRBV15 combines with J gene TRBJ1-2; 7 bases are a match to TRBD1. Germline V CDR1 and CDR2: LNHNV, YYDKDF (reference sequence). This CDR3 is 14 amino acids long. The V gene end was trimmed by 2 bases and the J gene end by 4 bases; junction bases not matched to a gene: 4. CDR3 sequence: CATSRSGQTYGYTF. As DNA, the CDR3 is TGTGCCACCAGCAGATCGGGACAGACCTATGGCTACACCTTC.

The J gene is TRBJ2-6, the V gene TRBV18; D is unclear. CDR1 and CDR2 (germline): KGHSH, LQKENI. The CDR3 is 14 residues long. V shed 0 bases and J shed 2 bases, with 2 bases lying between them. The CDR3 sequence is CASSPPAGANVLTF. The DNA of the CDR3 is TGTGCCAGCTCACCACCGGCTGGGGCCAACGTCCTGACTTTC.

The chain joins TRBV6-6 to TRBJ2-7; 10 bases align to TRBD2. Trimming took 10 bases from V and 4 from J; bases not matched to a gene: 7. The CDR3 extends over 13 amino acids. Germline V CDR1 and CDR2: MNHNY, SVGAGI (reference sequence). In DNA, the CDR3 is TGTGCCACCTATCTAGCGGGAGAATACGAGCAGTACTTC. It is translated as CATYLAGEYEQYF.

V gene TRBV5-4 combines with J gene TRBJ2-1; 10 bases line up with TRBD2. The CDR3 spans 18 residues. V was pared by 0 bases and J by 6 bases, with 12 bases of the junction left unmatched. Germline V CDR1 and CDR2: SGHNT, YYREEE (reference sequence). CDR3 amino acids: CASSLALAGGMAGNEQFF. CDR3 coding DNA: TGTGCCAGCAGCTTGGCGTTAGCGGGGGGTATGGCGGGCAATGAGCAGTTCTTC.

The chain is built from TRBV2 and TRBJ1-1; D possibly corresponds to TRBD1 (5 bases). CDR1 is SNHLY and CDR2 is FYNNEI in the germline V gene. With 10 bases removed from V and 2 bases from J, the gap between germline ends came to 14 bases. The CDR3 totals 13 residues. This CDR3 is CATKIQGNTEAFF. The CDR3 DNA is TGTGCCACCAAAATTCAGGGAAACACTGAAGCTTTCTTT.

The chain links TRBV7-3 to TRBJ2-3; 7 nucleotides match TRBD1. The CDR3 runs 15 residues. Germline V gene lookup returns CDR1 SGHTA and CDR2 FQGTGA. V was pared by 5 bases and J by 2 bases, with 7 bases of the junction left unmatched. The CDR3: CASSPRQGHTDTQYF. The CDR3, as DNA: TGTGCCAGCAGCCCCAGACAGGGACACACAGATACGCAGTATTTT.

The chain recombines TRBV7-9 with TRBJ2-7, with TRBD1 matching 9 bases. The CDR3 totals 15 residues. V lost 0 bases, J lost 3 bases, and 3 bases stayed unmatched. Germline-derived CDR1 and CDR2 are SEHNR and FQNEAQ (reference sequence). The CDR3 sequence is CASSLARQGGYEQYF. DNA of the CDR3: TGTGCCAGCAGCTTAGCCCGACAGGGGGGCTACGAGCAGTACTTC.

The gene calls are TRBV4-2 and TRBJ1-1; tentatively, D is TRBD1 (5 bases). V shed 6 bases and J shed 1 base, with 9 bases lying between them. This CDR3 is built from 13 residues. Per germline, CDR1 LGHNA and CDR2 YNFKEQ. The chain's CDR3 is CASRRTGNTEAFF. CDR3 DNA: TGTGCCAGCAGGCGAACAGGGAACACTGAAGCTTTCTTT.

The chain uses TRBV11-1 and TRBJ1-2, with 10 bases fitting TRBD1. This CDR3 spans 15 amino acids. V shed 3 bases, J shed 3 bases, and the junction held 4 bases outside the gene matches. CDR1 is SGHAT and CDR2 is FQDESV in the germline V gene (reference sequence). CDR3 in DNA: TGTGCCAGCAGCTTCGGGACAGGGGATTACTATGGCTACACCTTC. Encoded protein: CASSFGTGDYYGYTF.

This chain connects TRBV25-1 to TRBJ2-1, with TRBD2 matching 14 bases. This CDR3 contains 17 residues. With 3 bases clipped from V and 7 bases from J, the junction kept 8 bases outside the gene matches. Germline V CDR1 and CDR2: MGHDK, SYGVNS. The CDR3 nucleotides read TGTGCCAGCAGTGACATGACTAGCGGGGGGGCCAAAAATGAGCAGTTCTTC. This sequence encodes CASSDMTSGGAKNEQFF.

The V call is TRBV19, the J call TRBJ1-6; TRBD1 matches at 7 bases. The germline V gene has CDR1 LNHDA and CDR2 SQIVND (reference sequence). V was pared by 1 base and J by 11 bases, with 11 bases of the junction left unmatched. This CDR3 contains 16 residues. The CDR3 DNA is TGTGCCAGTAGTATAGTTAGGGGGCAGGGCACGACACCCCTCCACTTT. Its translation is CASSIVRGQGTTPLHF.

The gene calls are TRBV28 and TRBJ2-3; no firm D call. Germline lookup yields CDR1 MDHEN and CDR2 SYDVKM. This CDR3 comprises 13 residues. The V and J ends lost 4 bases and 4 bases respectively, with 9 bases between them. This CDR3 reads CASSSPISDTQYF. The DNA for the CDR3 is TGTGCCAGCAGTTCCCCCATCTCAGATACGCAGTATTTT.

The rearrangement links TRBV9 to TRBJ2-3; D ambiguous. Germline assignment: CDR1 SGDLS and CDR2 YYNGEE. The CDR3 runs to 13 residues. Trimming cost V 2 bases and J 6 bases, with 10 bases left between them. CDR3 bases: TGTGCCAGCAGCGTGACTCCTAGGGATACGCAGTATTTT. Translated, it gives CASSVTPRDTQYF.